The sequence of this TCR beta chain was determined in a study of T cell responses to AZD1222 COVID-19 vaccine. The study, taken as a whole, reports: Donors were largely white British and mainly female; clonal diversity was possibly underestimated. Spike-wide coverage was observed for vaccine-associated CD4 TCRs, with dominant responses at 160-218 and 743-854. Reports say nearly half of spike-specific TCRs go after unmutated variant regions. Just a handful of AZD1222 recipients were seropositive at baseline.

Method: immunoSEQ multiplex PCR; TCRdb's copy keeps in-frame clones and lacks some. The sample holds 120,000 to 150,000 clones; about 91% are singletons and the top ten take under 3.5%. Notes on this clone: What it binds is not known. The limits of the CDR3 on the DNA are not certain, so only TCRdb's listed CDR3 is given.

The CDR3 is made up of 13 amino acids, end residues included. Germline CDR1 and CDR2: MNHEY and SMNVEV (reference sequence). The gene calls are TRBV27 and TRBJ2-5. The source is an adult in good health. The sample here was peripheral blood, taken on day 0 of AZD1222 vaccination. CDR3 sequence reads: CASSFGEGETQYF.